One TCR beta chain is described in this entry. The junction does not match germline at one end; this may be a read error. TCRdb reprocessed the PCR reads via MiXCR and lists one record per CDR3 protein. The table shows roughly 11,000 distinct CDR3 sequences, with roughly 60% occurring only once. The data were obtained in a study of tumor-infiltrating lymphocytes in oesophageal squamous cell carcinoma. CDR3 length: 13 amino acids. The V gene's germline CDR1 is SGHTA and CDR2 FQGNSA. The chain is built from TRBV7-2 and TRBJ2-3; TRBD2 matches at 12 bases. This sequence originates from a male donor with esophageal squamous cell carcinoma. The specimen sequenced was esophageal tumor tissue. DNA for the CDR3: TGTGCCAGCAGCTCACAACTAGCGGGGGGCCCAGATTTT. Translated, it gives CASSSQLAGGPDF.